This TCR beta chain was retrieved from a study of T cells in tuberculosis (dated by TCRdb to 2016 to 2019). Regarding the study in general: To characterize T cells specific for the mycobacterial lipid antigen glucose monomycolate (GMM), the study used CD1B tetramers together with high-throughput TCR immunosequencing. Active tuberculosis patient PBMC were archived before or within 7 days of starting standard anti-tuberculosis treatment. IGRA-negative adolescents, IGRA-positive adolescents with latent tuberculosis and adults with active tuberculosis, about nine per group, were compared in a South African clinical cohort. The research as a whole found: Compared with IGRA-negative controls, TCR-alpha repertoires from active tuberculosis had smaller mean NN-distances to GMM-specific TCRs, which suggests clonal expansion of these TCRs. The smaller NN-distances were partly driven by shorter CDR3-alpha lengths in active tuberculosis patients, and the difference for TCR-beta did not reach statistical significance. Clinical samples were chosen by availability of cryopreserved specimens, and active tuberculosis cases were adults while controls were adolescents. Using GEM motif frequencies, a classifier achieved over 65% accuracy, whereas a classifier built on the diverse GMM-specific repertoire got to approximately 88% accuracy (AUROC around 0.9).

This clone occurred once. Its antigen is not yet known. Base quality data are lacking; no much larger clone is found one base away. The immunoSEQ multiplex PCR assay was used to generate TCR libraries, with TCR-beta and/or TCR-alpha/delta assays applied to each sample. The amplified TCR libraries were sequenced using the Illumina high-throughput platform. The authors processed their data as follows. Clustering and dimensionality reduction relied on pairwise TCRdist distances among GMM-specific receptors from T cells that were either sorted ex vivo or expanded in vitro. Each clinical repertoire was assigned a mean NN-distance score, defined as the average TCRdist to the nearest 10% of tetramer-positive reference sequences. To compute GEM TCR motif frequency, the fraction of unique TCRs matching known GEM sequences by V/J usage and CDR3 length was calculated. Active tuberculosis was classified by linear discriminant analysis with leave-one-out cross-validation, implemented in scikit-learn. The table was pulled from immuneACCESS by TCRdb, which kept in-frame rearrangements only. Such tables lose some clones; where checked, under half of the loss comes from unresolved V genes, and the rest has no known cause. The V and J calls and the clone size are those of that table, but D and trimming were determined from the DNA. The sample has 35,000 to 45,000 clones on record, approximately 95% of them singletons. The ten most abundant clones make up approximately 4.3% of the sample.

The intended sense of this specimen's time point label: new active TB diagnosis, blood taken before or within 7 days of starting treatment. Patients with active tuberculosis were defined as newly diagnosed, HIV-seronegative South African adults aged 18 years or older. Confirmation of active tuberculosis was based on positive sputum smear microscopy and/or a positive M. tuberculosis culture. Unsorted cryopreserved PBMC were immunosequenced, covering on average approximately 100,000 T cells per clinical donor. Sample: PBMCs, taken at tuberculosis diagnosis. The sequence was obtained from an adult with tuberculosis.

The CDR3 has the sequence CASSPSGGEKLFF. The sequenced DNA: TGTGCCAGCAGCCCCTCGGGGGGTGAAAAACTGTTTTTT. The chain is encoded by TRBV7-9 joined to TRBJ1-4, and perhaps TRBD1 as D gene, on 5 matching bases. The germline V gene (reference sequence) yields SEHNR for CDR1 and FQNEAQ for CDR2. V is cut by 5 bases and J by 7 bases, and the space between the germline ends is 11 bases. Including cysteine and phenylalanine, the CDR3 has 13 amino acids. This entry keeps only the CDR3 DNA: 39 bases, framed from base 1.